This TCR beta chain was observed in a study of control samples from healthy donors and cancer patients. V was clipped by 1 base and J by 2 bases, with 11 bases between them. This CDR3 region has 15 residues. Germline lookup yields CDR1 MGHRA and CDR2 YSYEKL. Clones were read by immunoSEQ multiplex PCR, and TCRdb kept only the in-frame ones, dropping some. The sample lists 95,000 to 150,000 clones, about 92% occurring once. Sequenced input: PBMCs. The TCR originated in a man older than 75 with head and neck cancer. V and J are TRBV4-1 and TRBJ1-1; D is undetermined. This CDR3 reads CASSQVLKGNTEAFF. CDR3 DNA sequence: TGCGCCAGCAGCCAAGTATTAAAAGGTAACACTGAAGCTTTCTTT.